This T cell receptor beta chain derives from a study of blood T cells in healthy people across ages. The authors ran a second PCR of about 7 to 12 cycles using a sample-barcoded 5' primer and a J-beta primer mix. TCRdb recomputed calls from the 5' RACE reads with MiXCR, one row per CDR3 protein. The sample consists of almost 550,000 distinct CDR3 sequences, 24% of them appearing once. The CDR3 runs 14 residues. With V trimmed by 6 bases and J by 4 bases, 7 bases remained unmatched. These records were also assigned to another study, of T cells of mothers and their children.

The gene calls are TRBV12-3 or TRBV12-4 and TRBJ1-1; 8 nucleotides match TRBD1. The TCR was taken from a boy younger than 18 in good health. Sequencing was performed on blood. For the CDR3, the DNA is TGTGCCAGCAGCCCCCAACAGGGGGGCACTGAAGCTTTCTTT. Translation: CASSPQQGGTEAFF.